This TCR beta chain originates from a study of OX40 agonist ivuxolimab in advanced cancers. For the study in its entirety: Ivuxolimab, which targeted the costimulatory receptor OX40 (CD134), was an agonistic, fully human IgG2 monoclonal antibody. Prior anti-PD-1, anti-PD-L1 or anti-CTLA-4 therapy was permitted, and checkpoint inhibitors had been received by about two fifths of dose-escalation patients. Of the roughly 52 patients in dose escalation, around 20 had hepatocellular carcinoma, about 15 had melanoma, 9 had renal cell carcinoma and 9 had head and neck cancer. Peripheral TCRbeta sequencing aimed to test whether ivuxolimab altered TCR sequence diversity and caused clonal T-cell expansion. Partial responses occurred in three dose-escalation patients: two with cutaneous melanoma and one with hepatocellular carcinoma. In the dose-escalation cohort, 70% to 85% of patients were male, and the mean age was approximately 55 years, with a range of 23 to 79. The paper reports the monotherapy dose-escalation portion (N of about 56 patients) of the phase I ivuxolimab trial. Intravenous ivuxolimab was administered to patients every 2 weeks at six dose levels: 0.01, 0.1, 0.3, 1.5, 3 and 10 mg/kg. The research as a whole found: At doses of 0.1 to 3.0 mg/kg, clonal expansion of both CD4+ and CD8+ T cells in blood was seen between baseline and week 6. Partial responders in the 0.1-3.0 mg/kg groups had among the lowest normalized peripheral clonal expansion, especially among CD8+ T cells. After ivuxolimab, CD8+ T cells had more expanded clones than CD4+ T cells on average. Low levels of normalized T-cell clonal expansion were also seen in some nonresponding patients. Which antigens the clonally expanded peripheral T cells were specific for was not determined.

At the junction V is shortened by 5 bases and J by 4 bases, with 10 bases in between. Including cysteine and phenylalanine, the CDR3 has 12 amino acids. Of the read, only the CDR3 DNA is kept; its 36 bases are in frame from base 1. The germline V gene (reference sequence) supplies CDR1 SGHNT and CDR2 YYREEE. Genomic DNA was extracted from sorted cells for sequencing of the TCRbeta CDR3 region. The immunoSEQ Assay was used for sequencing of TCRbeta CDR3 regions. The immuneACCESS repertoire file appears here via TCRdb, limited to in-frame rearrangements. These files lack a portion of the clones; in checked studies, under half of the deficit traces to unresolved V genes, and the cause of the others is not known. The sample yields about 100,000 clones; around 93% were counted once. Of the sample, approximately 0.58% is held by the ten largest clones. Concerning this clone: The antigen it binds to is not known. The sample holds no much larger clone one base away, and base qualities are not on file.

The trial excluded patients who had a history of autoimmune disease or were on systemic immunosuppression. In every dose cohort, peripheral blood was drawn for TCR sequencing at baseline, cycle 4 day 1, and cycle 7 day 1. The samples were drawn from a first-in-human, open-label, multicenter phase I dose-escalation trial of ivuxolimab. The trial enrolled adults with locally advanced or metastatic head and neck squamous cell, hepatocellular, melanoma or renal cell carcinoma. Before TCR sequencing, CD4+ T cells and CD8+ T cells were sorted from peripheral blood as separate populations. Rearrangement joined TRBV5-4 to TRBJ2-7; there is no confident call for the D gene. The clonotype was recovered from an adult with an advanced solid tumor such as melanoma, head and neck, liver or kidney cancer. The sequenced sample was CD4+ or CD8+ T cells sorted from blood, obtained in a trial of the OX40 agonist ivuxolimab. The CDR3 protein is CASSFDGYEQYF. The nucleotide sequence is TGTGCCAGCAGTTTCGACGGTTACGAGCAGTACTTC.